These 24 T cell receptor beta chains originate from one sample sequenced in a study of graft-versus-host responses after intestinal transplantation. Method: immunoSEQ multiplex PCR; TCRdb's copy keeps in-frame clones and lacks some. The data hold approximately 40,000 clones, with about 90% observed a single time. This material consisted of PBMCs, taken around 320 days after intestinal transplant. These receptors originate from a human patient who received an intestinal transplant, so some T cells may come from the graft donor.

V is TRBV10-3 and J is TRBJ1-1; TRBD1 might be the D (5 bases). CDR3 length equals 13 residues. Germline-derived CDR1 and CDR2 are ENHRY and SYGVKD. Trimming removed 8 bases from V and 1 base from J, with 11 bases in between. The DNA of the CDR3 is TGTGCCATCTATGGGGGGGGGAACACTGAAGCTTTCTTT. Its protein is CAIYGGGNTEAFF.

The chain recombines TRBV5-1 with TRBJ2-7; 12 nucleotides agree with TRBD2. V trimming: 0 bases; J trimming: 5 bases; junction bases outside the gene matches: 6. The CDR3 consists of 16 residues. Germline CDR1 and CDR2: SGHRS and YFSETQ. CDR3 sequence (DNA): TGCGCCAGCAGCTTGGCCTGGACTAGCGGGACGGACGAGCAGTACTTC. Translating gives CASSLAWTSGTDEQYF.

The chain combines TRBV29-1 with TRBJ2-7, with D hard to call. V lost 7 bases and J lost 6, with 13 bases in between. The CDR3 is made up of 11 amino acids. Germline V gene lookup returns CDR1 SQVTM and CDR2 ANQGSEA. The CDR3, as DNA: TGCAGCGCCCTGACCTGGGGCGAGCAGTACTTC. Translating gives CSALTWGEQYF.

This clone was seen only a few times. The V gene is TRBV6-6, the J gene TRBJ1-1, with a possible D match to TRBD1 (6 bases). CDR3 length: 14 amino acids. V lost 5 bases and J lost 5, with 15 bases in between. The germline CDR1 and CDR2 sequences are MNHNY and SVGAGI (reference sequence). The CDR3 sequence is CASSPPRGGTEAFF. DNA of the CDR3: TGTGCCAGCAGTCCCCCGAGGGGGGGTACTGAAGCTTTCTTT.

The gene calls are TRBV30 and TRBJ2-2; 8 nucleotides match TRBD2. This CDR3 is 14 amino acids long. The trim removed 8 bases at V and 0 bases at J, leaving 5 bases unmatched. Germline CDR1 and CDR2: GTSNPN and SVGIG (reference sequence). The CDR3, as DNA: TGTGCCCAATCAGCGGGAGCGAACACCGGGGAGCTGTTTTTT. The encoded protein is CAQSAGANTGELFF.

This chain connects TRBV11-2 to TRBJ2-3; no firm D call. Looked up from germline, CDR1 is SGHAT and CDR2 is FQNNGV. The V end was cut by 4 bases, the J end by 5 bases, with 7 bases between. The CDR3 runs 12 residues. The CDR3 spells CASSYVEDTQYF. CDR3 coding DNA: TGTGCCAGCAGCTATGTGGAAGATACGCAGTATTTT.

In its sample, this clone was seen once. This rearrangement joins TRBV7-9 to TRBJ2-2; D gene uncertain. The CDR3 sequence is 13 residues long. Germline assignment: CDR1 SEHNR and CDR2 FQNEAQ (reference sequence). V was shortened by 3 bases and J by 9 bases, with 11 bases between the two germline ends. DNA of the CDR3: TGTGCCAGCAGCTTTCTACGCCGCAGGGAGCTGTTTTTT. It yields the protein CASSFLRRRELFF.

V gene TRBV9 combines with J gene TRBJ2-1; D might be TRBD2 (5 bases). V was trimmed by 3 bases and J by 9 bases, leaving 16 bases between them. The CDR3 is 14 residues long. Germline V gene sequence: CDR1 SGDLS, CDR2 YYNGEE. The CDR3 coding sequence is TGTGCCAGCAGCGCCTACCTGGTGGGGAGTGAGCAGTTCTTC. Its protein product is CASSAYLVGSEQFF.

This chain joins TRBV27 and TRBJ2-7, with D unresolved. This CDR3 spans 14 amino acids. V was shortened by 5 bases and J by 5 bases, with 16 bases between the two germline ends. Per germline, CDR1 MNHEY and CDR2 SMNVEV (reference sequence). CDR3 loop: CASSIIASADEQYF. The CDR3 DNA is TGTGCCAGCAGTATTATCGCGTCAGCCGACGAGCAGTACTTC.

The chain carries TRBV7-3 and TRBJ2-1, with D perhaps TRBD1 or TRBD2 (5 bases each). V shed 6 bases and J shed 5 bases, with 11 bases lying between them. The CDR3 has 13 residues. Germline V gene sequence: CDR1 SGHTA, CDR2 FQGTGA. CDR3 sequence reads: CASSSGTHNEQFF. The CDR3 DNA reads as TGTGCCAGCAGTTCCGGGACCCACAATGAGCAGTTCTTC.

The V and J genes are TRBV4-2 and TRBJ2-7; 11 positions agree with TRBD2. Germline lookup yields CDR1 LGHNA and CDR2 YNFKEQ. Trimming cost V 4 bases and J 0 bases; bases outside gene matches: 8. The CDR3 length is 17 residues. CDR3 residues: CASSPLLAGGRSYEQYF. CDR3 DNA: TGTGCCAGCAGCCCCTTGCTAGCGGGGGGACGCTCCTACGAGCAGTACTTC.

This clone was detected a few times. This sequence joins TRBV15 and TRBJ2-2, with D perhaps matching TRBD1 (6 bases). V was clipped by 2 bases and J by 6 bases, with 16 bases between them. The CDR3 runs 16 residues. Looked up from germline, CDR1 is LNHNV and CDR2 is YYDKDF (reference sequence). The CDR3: CATSRPSQGQAGELFF. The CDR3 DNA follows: TGTGCCACCAGCAGACCTTCTCAGGGGCAGGCCGGGGAGCTGTTTTTT. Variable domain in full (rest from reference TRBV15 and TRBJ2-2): DAMVIQNPRYQVTQFGKPVTLSCSQTLNHNVMYWYQQKSSQAPKLLFHYYDKDFNNEADTPDNFQSRRPNTSFCFLDIRSPGLGDTAMYLCATSRPSQGQAGELFFGEGSRLTVL.

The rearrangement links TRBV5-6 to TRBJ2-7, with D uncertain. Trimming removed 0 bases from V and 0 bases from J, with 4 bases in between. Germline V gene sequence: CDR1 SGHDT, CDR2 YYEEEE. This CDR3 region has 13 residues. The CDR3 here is CASSLAGSYEQYF. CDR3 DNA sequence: TGTGCCAGCAGCTTGGCCGGCTCCTACGAGCAGTACTTC.

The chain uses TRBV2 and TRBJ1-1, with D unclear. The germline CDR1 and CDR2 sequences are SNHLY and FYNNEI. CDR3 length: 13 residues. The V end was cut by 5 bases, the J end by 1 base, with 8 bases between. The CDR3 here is CASSTKWNTEAFF. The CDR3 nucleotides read TGTGCCAGCAGTACTAAGTGGAACACTGAAGCTTTCTTT.

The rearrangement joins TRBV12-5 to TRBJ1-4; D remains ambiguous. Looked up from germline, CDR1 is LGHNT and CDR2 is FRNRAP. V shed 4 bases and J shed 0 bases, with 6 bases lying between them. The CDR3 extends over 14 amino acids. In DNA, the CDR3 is TGTGCTAGTGGTTATCGATCAACTAATGAAAAACTGTTTTTT. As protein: CASGYRSTNEKLFF.

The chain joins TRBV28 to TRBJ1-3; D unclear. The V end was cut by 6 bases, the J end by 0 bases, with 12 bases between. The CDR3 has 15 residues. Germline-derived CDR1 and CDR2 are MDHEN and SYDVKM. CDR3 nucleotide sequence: TGTGCCAGCAGGGGCGGAAGCGACTCTGGAAACACCATATATTTT. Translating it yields CASRGGSDSGNTIYF.

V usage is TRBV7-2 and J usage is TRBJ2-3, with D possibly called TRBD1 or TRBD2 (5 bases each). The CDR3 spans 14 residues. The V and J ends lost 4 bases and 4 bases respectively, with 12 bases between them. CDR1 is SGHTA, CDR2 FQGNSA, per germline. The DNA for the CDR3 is TGTGCCAGCAGCTCAGGGACCTCGGCAGATACGCAGTATTTT. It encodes CASSSGTSADTQYF.

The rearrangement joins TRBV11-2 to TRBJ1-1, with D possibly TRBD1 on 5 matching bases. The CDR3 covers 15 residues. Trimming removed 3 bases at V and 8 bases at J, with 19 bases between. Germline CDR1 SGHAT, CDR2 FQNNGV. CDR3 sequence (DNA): TGTGCCAGCAGCTTTTCAAACCCTTTGGGGCCGGAAGCTTTCTTT. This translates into CASSFSNPLGPEAFF. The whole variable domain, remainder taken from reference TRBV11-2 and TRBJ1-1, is EAGVAQSPRYKIIEKRQSVAFWCNPISGHATLYWYQQILGQGPKLLIQFQNNGVVDDSQLPKDRFSAERLKGVDSTLKIQPAKLEDSAVYLCASSFSNPLGPEAFFGQGTRLTVV.

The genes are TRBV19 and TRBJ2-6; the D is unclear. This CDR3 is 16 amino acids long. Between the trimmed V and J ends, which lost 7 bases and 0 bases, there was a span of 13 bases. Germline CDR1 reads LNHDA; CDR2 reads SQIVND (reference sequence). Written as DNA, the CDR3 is TGTGCCAGTACCTCGGGCCGTAGCTCTGGGGCCAACGTCCTGACTTTC. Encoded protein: CASTSGRSSGANVLTF.

Here the CDR3 DNA reads TGTGCCAGCAGTGTTGGCCCGAGCGGCACCTACGAGCAGTACTTC. It codes for CASSVGPSGTYEQYF. The chain joins TRBV6-4 to TRBJ2-5; D might be TRBD2 (5 bases). The DNA matches TRBJ2-7 better at its end, which makes the J call doubtful. The CDR3 is 15 amino acids. Germline CDR1 reads MRHNA; CDR2 reads SNTAGT.

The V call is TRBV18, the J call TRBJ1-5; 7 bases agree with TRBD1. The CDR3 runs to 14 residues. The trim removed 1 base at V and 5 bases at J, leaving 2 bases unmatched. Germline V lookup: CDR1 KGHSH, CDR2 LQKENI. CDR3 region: CASSPQGADQPQHF. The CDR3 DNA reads TGTGCCAGCTCACCACAGGGGGCGGATCAGCCCCAGCATTTT.

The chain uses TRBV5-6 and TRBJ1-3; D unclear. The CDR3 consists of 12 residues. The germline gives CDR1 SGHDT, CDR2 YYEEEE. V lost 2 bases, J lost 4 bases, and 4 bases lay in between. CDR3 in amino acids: CASSFSGNTIYF. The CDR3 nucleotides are TGTGCCAGCAGCTTTTCCGGAAACACCATATATTTT. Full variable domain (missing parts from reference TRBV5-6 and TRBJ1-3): DAGVTQSPTHLIKTRGQQVTLRCSPKSGHDTVSWYQQALGQGPQFIFQYYEEEERQRGNFPDRFSGHQFPNYSSELNVNALLLGDSALYLCASSFSGNTIYFGEGSWLTVV.

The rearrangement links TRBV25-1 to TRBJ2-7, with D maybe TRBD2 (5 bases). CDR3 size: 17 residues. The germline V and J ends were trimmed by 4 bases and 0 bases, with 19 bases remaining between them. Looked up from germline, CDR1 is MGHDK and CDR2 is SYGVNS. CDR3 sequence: CASSVPAGLADSYEQYF. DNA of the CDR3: TGTGCCAGCAGTGTCCCCGCCGGGCTAGCCGACTCCTACGAGCAGTACTTC.

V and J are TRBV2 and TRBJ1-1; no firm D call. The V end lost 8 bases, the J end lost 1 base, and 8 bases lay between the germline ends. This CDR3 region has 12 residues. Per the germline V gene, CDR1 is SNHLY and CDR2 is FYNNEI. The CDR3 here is CASGIWNTEAFF. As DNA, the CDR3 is TGTGCCAGCGGGATCTGGAACACTGAAGCTTTCTTT.